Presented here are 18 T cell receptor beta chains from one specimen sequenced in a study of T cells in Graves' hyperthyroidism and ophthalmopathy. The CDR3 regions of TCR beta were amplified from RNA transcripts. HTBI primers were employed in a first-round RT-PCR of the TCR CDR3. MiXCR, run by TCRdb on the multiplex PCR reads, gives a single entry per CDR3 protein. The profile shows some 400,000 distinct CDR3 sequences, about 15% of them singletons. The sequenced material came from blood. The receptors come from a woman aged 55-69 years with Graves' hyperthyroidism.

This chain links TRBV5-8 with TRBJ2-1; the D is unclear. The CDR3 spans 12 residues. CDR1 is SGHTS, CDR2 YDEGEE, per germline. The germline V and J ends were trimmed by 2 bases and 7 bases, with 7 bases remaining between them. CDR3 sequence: CASSFSRNEQFF. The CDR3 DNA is TGTGCCAGCAGCTTTAGCAGAAATGAGCAGTTCTTC.

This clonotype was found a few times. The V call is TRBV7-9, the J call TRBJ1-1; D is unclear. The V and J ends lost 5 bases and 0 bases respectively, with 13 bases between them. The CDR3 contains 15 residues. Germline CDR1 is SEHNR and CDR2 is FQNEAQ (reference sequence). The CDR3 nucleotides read TGTGCCAGCAGCAAAATCGGGAGCTTGAACACTGAAGCTTTCTTT. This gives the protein CASSKIGSLNTEAFF.

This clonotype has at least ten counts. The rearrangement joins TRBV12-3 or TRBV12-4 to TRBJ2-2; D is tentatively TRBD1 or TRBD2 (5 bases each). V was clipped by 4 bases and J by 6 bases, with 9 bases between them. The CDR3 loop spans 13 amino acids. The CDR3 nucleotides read TGTGCCAGCAGTTACCGGGGCGCCGGGGAGCTGTTTTTT. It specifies CASSYRGAGELFF.

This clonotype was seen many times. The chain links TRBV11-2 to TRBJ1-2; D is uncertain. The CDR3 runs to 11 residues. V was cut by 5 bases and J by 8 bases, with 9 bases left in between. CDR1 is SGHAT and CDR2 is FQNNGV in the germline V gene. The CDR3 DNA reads TGTGCCAGCAGCCCGGTAGTGGGCTACACCTTC. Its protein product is CASSPVVGYTF. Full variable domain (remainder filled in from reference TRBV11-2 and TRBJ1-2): EAGVAQSPRYKIIEKRQSVAFWCNPISGHATLYWYQQILGQGPKLLIQFQNNGVVDDSQLPKDRFSAERLKGVDSTLKIQPAKLEDSAVYLCASSPVVGYTFGSGTRLTVV.

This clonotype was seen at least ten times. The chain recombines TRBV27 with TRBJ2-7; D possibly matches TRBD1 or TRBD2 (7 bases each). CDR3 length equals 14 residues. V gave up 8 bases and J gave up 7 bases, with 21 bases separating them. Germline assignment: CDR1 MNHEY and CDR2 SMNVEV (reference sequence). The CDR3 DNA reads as TGTGCCAGCCGGGGGGACAGCTCCCCAGGGGAGCAGTACTTC. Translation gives CASRGDSSPGEQYF.

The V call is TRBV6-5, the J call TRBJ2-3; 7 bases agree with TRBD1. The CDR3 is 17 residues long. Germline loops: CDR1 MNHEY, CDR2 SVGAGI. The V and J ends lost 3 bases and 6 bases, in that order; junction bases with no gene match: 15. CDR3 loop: CASSYLSGQARRDTQYF. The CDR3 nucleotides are TGTGCCAGCAGTTATCTGAGTGGACAGGCCCGCAGGGATACGCAGTATTTT.

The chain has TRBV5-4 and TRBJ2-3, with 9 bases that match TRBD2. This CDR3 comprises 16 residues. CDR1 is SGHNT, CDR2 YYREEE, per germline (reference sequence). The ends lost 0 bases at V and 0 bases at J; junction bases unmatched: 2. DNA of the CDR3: TGTGCCAGCAGCTTGGAAGCGGGAGGTAGCACAGATACGCAGTATTTT. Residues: CASSLEAGGSTDTQYF.

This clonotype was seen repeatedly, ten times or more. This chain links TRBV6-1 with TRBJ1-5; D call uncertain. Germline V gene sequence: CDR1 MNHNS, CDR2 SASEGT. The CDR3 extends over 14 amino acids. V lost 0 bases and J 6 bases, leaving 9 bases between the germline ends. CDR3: CASSEAGWVQPQHF. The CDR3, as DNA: TGTGCCAGCAGTGAAGCTGGGTGGGTTCAGCCCCAGCATTTT.

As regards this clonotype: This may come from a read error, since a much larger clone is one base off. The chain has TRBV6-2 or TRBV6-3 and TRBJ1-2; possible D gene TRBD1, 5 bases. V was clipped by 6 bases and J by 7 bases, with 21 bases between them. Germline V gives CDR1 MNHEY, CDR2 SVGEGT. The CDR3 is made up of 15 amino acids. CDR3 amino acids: CASRRDRQSLCGYTF. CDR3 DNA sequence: TGTGCCAGCAGGCGGGACCGACAATCGCTCTGTGGCTACACCTTC.

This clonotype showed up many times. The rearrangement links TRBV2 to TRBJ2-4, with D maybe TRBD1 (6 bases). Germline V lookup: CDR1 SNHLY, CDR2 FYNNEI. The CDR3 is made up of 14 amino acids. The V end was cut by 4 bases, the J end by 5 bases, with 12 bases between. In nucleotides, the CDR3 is TGTGCCAGCAGTGCCACAGGGACCCAAAACATTCAGTACTTC. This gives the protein CASSATGTQNIQYF.

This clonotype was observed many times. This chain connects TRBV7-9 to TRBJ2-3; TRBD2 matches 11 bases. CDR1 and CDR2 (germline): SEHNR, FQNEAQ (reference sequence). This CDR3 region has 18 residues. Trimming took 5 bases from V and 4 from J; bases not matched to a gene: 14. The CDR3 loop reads CASSPPPASGRSADTQYF. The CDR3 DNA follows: TGTGCCAGCAGCCCTCCCCCGGCTAGCGGGAGGTCGGCAGATACGCAGTATTTT.

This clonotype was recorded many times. The CDR3 protein is CASSRTGRNQPQHF. CDR3 DNA sequence: TGTGCCAGCTCTAGGACAGGCAGGAATCAGCCCCAGCATTTT. This chain links TRBV2 with TRBJ1-5; 7 bases line up with TRBD1. The CDR3 consists of 14 residues. Germline V CDR1 and CDR2: SNHLY, FYNNEI. With 8 bases clipped from V and 4 bases from J, the junction kept 8 bases outside the gene matches.

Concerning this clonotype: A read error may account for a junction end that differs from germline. CDR3 loop: CAASDRGRTGVETQYF. The CDR3 coding sequence is TGTGCCGCCAGTGATCGGGGGCGGACAGGGGTTGAGACCCAGTACTTC. The V and J genes are TRBV24-1 and TRBJ2-5; TRBD1 agrees at 9 bases. Germline lookup yields CDR1 KGHDR and CDR2 SFDVKD. The CDR3 spans 16 residues.

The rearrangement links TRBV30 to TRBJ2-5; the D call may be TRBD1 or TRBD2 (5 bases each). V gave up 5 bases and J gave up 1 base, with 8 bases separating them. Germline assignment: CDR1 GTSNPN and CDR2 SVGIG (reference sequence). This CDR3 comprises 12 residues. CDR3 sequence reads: CAWEGLQETQYF. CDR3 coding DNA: TGTGCCTGGGAGGGGCTCCAAGAGACCCAGTACTTC. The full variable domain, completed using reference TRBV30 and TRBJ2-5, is SQTIHQWPATLVQPVGSPLSLECTVEGTSNPNLYWYRQAAGRGLQLLFYSVGIGQISSEVPQNLSASRPQDRQFILSSKKLLLSDSGFYLCAWEGLQETQYFGPGTRLLVL.

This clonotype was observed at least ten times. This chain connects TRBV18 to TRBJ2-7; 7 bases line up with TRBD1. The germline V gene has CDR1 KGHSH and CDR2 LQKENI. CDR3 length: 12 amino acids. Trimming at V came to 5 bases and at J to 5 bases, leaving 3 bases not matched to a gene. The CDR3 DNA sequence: TGTGCCAGCTCAGAAGACAGGGACGAGCAGTACTTC. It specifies CASSEDRDEQYF. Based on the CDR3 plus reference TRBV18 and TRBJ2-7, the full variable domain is NAGVMQNPRHLVRRRGQEARLRCSPMKGHSHVYWYRQLPEEGLKFMVYLQKENIIDESGMPKERFSAEFPKEGPSILRIQQVVRGDSAAYFCASSEDRDEQYFGPGTRLTVT.

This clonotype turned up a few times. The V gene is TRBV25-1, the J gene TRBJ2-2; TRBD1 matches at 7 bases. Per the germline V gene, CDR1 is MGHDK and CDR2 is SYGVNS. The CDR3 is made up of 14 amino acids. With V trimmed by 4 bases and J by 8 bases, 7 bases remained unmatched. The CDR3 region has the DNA TGTGCCAGCAGTGCATACAGGGGTGAGGGGGAGCTGTTTTTT. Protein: CASSAYRGEGELFF.

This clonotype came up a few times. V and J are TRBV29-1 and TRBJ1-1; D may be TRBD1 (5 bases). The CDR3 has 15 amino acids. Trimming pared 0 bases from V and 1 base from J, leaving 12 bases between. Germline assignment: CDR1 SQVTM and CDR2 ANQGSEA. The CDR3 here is CSVEDLWGGNTEAFF. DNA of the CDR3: TGCAGCGTTGAAGATCTTTGGGGGGGGAACACTGAAGCTTTCTTT.

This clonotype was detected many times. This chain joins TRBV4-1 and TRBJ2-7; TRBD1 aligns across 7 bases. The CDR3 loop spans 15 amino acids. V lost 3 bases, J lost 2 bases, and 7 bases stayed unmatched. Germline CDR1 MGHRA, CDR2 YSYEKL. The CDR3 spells CASSQDGRGTYEQYF. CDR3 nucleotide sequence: TGCGCCAGCAGCCAGGATGGCAGGGGGACCTACGAGCAGTACTTC.